These 14 T cell receptor beta chains were all obtained from the same sample, sequenced in a study of T cells in Graves' hyperthyroidism and ophthalmopathy. Amplification targeted TCR beta CDR3 regions from RNA transcripts. Primed by the HTBI set, a first-round RT-PCR was run on the TCR CDR3. TCRdb reprocessed the multiplex PCR reads with MiXCR, giving one entry per CDR3 protein. The repertoire has almost 600,000 distinct CDR3 sequences, approximately 15% of them found once; the top ten carry approximately 5.7%. Sequencing was done on a sample of blood. Receptors were obtained from a young woman with Graves' hyperthyroidism that later progressed to Graves' ophthalmopathy.

Details on this clonotype: One end of the junction is discordant with germline, which a read error may explain. J is TRBJ2-1 and V is TRBV11-2; D remains unclear. CDR1 SGHAT and CDR2 FQNNGV come from the germline V gene. This CDR3 region has 15 residues. The DNA of the CDR3 is TGTGCCAGCAGCTGGTCGGACGGCTCCTACAATGAGCAGCTCTTC. Protein: CASSWSDGSYNEQLF.

V is TRBV30 and J is TRBJ2-2, with 9 bases identical to TRBD1. Per the germline V gene, CDR1 is GTSNPN and CDR2 is SVGIG (reference sequence). The CDR3 is 15 amino acids. V lost 0 bases and J lost 7; bases outside the gene matches: 6. The CDR3 reads CAWSVGTGWIGELFF. The CDR3 DNA sequence: TGTGCCTGGAGTGTGGGGACAGGGTGGATCGGGGAGCTGTTTTTT.

This clonotype was picked up a small number of times. This chain uses TRBV19 with TRBJ2-2; D is unclear. The V gene's germline CDR1 is LNHDA and CDR2 SQIVND (reference sequence). This CDR3 is 15 amino acids long. The ends were cut back, 0 bases at V and 4 bases at J, with 9 bases in the middle. CDR3 coding DNA: TGTGCCAGTAGTATAGATCCCAAGCCCACCGGGGAGCTGTTTTTT. This encodes CASSIDPKPTGELFF. The full variable domain, its missing parts supplied by reference TRBV19 and TRBJ2-2, is DGGITQSPKYLFRKEGQNVTLSCEQNLNHDAMYWYRQDPGQGLRLIYYSQIVNDFQKGDIAEGYSVSREKKESFPLTVTSAQKNPTAFYLCASSIDPKPTGELFFGEGSRLTVL.

At least ten counts were recorded for this clonotype. This chain joins TRBV20-1 and TRBJ1-6, with a possible D match to TRBD1 (6 bases). CDR1 and CDR2 from the germline V gene are DFQATT and SNEGSKA (reference sequence). The CDR3 has 14 residues. Between the trimmed V and J ends, which lost 2 bases and 7 bases, there was a span of 12 bases. The CDR3 region has the DNA TGCAGTGCTAGAAAGGACAGTGCCAATTCACCCCTCCACTTT. As protein: CSARKDSANSPLHF.

This clonotype was recorded many times. The chain carries TRBV24-1 and TRBJ2-1; 14 bases agree with TRBD2. Germline assignment: CDR1 KGHDR and CDR2 SFDVKD. The CDR3 length is 17 residues. Trimming took 4 bases from V and 7 from J; bases not matched to a gene: 8. This chain's CDR3 is CATSDPGLAGVGNEQFF. In nucleotides, the CDR3 is TGTGCCACCAGTGACCCGGGACTAGCGGGAGTAGGTAATGAGCAGTTCTTC.

The genes are TRBV29-1 and TRBJ1-4; 9 nucleotides agree with TRBD1. CDR1 SQVTM and CDR2 ANQGSEA come from the germline V gene. This CDR3 spans 13 amino acids. V lost 4 bases, J lost 7 bases, and 4 bases stayed unmatched. This CDR3 is CSVGGTGSEKLFF. The CDR3 coding sequence is TGCAGCGTTGGGGGGACAGGGTCTGAAAAACTGTTTTTT.

This clonotype was observed at least ten times. V usage is TRBV4-2 and J usage is TRBJ2-3, with 10 bases fitting TRBD1. The junction had 3 bases not matched to a gene; V was cut back by 1 base and J by 2 bases. Germline CDR1 is LGHNA and CDR2 is YNFKEQ. This CDR3 is built from 16 residues. CDR3 sequence: CASSQVGTGDTDTQYF. CDR3 DNA sequence: TGTGCCAGCAGCCAAGTAGGGACAGGGGACACAGATACGCAGTATTTT.

In its sample, this clonotype was seen many times. The chain carries TRBV7-9 and TRBJ2-2; TRBD1 aligns across 8 bases. Germline CDR1 reads SEHNR; CDR2 reads FQNEAQ (reference sequence). The ends lost 7 bases at V and 1 base at J; junction bases unmatched: 17. This CDR3 comprises 19 residues. As DNA, the CDR3 is TGTGCCAGCAACTCAGATGGAGCAGGGGGCGCAAAGAACACCGGGGAGCTGTTTTTT. Its translation: CASNSDGAGGAKNTGELFF.

There are many counts of this clonotype. The genes are TRBV28 and TRBJ1-6; 7 bases fit TRBD1. The CDR3 has 16 amino acids. Trimming at V came to 1 base and at J to 4 bases, leaving 4 bases not matched to a gene. The germline CDR1 and CDR2 sequences are MDHEN and SYDVKM. The CDR3 reads CASSLLGQEYNSPLHF. The CDR3 DNA follows: TGTGCCAGCAGTTTATTAGGACAGGAGTATAATTCACCCCTCCACTTT.

This clonotype was detected many times. This rearrangement joins TRBV5-6 to TRBJ2-5, with 7 bases that match TRBD2. The CDR3 length is 17 residues. V lost 0 bases to trimming and J lost 5 bases; unmatched junction nucleotides: 13. CDR1 and CDR2 from the germline V gene are SGHDT and YYEEEE. The CDR3 here is CASSLVSGRALRETQYF. CDR3 nucleotide sequence: TGTGCCAGCAGCTTGGTTTCGGGGAGGGCCTTAAGGGAGACCCAGTACTTC.

In this sample, this clonotype turned up many times. This chain connects TRBV12-3 or TRBV12-4 to TRBJ2-1, with D maybe TRBD2 (6 bases). V was trimmed by 1 base and J by 3 bases, leaving 13 bases between them. This CDR3 is 16 amino acids long. Here the CDR3 DNA reads TGTGCCAGCAGTTTAGAAGCCGGGGGTCACTACAATGAGCAGTTCTTC. Translation: CASSLEAGGHYNEQFF.

This clonotype was found many times. The chain employs TRBV10-3 and TRBJ2-5; perhaps TRBD1 as D (6 bases). Germline V CDR1 and CDR2: ENHRY, SYGVKD. V shed 7 bases and J shed 4 bases, with 10 bases lying between them. CDR3 length: 12 residues. DNA for the CDR3: TGTGCCATCAACAGGGAAGGAGAGACCCAGTACTTC. This gives the protein CAINREGETQYF.

This chain joins TRBV5-6 and TRBJ1-3, with D tentatively TRBD1 (5 bases). V lost 3 bases, J lost 1 base, and 11 bases lay in between. Germline V CDR1 and CDR2: SGHDT, YYEEEE. The CDR3 extends over 15 amino acids. The DNA for the CDR3 is TGTGCCAGCAGCTGGGGACGGAATTCTGGAAACACCATATATTTT. It translates to CASSWGRNSGNTIYF.

This clonotype was detected ten times or more. The chain uses TRBV30 and TRBJ2-7; D is undetermined. Germline loops: CDR1 GTSNPN, CDR2 SVGIG (reference sequence). Trimming left V 3 bases short and J 1 base short, with 13 bases between. The CDR3 covers 14 residues. CDR3 nucleotides: TGTGCCTGGAGGGATGGCGGCGCTTCCTACGAGCAGTACTTC. This translates into CAWRDGGASYEQYF.